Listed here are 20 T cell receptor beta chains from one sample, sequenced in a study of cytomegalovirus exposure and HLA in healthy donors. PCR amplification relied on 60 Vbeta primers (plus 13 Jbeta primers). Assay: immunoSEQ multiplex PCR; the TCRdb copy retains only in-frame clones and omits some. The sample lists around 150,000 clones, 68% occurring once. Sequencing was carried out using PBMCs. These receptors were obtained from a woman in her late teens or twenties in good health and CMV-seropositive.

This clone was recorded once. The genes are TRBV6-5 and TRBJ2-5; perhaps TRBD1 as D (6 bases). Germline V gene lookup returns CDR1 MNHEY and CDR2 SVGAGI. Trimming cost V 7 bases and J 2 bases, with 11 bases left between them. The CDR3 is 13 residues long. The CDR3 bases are TGTGCCAGCAAGGCAGGGGCTCAAGAGACCCAGTACTTC. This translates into CASKAGAQETQYF.

CDR3 DNA: TGTGCCAGCTCGGCGAGCGGGCTTTTCGATGGCTACACCTTC. Translated: CASSASGLFDGYTF. The genes are TRBV18 and TRBJ1-2; D not resolved. The germline gives CDR1 KGHSH, CDR2 LQKENI. V was trimmed by 6 bases and J by 6 bases, leaving 17 bases between them. This CDR3 contains 14 residues.

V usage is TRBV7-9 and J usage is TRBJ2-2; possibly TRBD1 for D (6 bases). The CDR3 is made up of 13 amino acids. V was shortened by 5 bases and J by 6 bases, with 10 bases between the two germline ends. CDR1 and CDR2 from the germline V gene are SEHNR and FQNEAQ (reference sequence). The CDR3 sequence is CASSPQGSGELFF. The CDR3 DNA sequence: TGTGCCAGCAGCCCTCAGGGGTCCGGGGAGCTGTTTTTT.

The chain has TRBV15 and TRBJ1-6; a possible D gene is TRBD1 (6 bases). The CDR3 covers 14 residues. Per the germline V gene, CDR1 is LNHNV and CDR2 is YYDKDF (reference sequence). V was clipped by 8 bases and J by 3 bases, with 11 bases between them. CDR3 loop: CATSPGHYNSPLHF. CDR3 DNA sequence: TGTGCCACCTCGCCGGGACACTATAATTCACCCCTCCACTTT.

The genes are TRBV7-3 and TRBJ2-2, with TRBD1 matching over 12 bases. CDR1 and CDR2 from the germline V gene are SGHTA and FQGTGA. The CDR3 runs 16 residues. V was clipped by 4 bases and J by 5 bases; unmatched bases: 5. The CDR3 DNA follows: TGTGCCAGCAGCTCCGGGACAGGGGGCCTTACCGGGGAGCTGTTTTTT. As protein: CASSSGTGGLTGELFF.

The CDR3 reads CASSPRRTSGYRSYEQYF. The CDR3 DNA sequence: TGTGCCAGCAGTCCCCGTCGGACTAGCGGTTACCGTAGCTACGAGCAGTACTTC. This sequence joins TRBV28 and TRBJ2-7; 10 bases agree with TRBD2. V lost 5 bases and J lost 3; bases outside the gene matches: 16. The CDR3 loop spans 18 amino acids. Germline V gives CDR1 MDHEN, CDR2 SYDVKM.

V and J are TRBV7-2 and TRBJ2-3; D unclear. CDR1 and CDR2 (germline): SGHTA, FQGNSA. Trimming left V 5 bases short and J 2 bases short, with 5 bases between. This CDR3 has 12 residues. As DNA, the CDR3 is TGTGCCAGCAGCACCTACACAGATACGCAGTATTTT. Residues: CASSTYTDTQYF.

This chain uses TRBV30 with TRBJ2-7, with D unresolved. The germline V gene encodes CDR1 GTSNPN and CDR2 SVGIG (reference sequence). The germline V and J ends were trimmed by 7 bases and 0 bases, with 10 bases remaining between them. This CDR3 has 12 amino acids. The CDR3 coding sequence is TGTGCCTCACGACCAGGCTCCTACGAGCAGTACTTC. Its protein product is CASRPGSYEQYF.

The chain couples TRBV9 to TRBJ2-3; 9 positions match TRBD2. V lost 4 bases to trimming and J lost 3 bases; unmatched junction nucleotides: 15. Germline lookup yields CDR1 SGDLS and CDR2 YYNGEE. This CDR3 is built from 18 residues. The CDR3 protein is CASSPGRLAGLTTDTQYF. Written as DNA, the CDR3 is TGTGCCAGCAGCCCCGGTAGGCTAGCGGGACTAACGACAGATACGCAGTATTTT.

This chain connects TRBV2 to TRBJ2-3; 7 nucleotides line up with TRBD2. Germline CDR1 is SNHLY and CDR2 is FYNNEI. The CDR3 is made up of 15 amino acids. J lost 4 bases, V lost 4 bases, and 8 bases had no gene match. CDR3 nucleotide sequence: TGTGCCAGCAGTGCTAGCGGACCCACAGCAGATACGCAGTATTTT. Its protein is CASSASGPTADTQYF. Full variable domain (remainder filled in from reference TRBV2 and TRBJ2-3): EPEVTQTPSHQVTQMGQEVILRCVPISNHLYFYWYRQILGQKVEFLVSFYNNEISEKSEIFDDQFSVERPDGSNFTLKIRSTKLEDSAMYFCASSASGPTADTQYFGPGTRLTVL.

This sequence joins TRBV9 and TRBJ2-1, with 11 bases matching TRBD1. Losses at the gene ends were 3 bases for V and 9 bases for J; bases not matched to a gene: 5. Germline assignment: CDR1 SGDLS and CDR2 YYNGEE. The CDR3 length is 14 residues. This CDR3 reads CASSAGQGAREQFF. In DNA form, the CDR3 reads TGTGCCAGCAGCGCCGGACAGGGGGCGCGTGAGCAGTTCTTC.

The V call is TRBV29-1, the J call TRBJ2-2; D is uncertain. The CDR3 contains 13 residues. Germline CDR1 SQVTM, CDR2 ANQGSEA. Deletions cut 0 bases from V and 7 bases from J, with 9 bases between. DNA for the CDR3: TGCAGCGTTGAAGAGGCCCGAAACGGGGAGCTGTTTTTT. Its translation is CSVEEARNGELFF.

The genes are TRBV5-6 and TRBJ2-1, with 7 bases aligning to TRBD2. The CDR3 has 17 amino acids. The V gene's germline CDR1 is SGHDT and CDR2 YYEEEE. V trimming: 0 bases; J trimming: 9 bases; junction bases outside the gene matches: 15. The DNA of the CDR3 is TGTGCCAGCAGCTTGGACGGGGGGTCGCGTGAAGTTGGTGAGCAGTTCTTC. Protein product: CASSLDGGSREVGEQFF.

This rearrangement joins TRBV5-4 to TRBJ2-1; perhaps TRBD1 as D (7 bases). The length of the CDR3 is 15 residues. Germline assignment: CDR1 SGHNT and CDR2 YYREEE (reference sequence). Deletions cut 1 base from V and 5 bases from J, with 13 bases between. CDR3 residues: CASSLYSGGHNEQFF. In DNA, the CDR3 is TGTGCCAGCAGCTTGTATTCAGGGGGGCACAATGAGCAGTTCTTC.

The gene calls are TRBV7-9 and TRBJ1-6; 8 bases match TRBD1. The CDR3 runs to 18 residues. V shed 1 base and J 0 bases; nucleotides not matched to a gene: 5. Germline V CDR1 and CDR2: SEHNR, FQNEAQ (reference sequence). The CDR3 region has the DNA TGTGCCAGCAGCTTAGTCCGGACAGGGAGCTCCTATAATTCACCCCTCCACTTT. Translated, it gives CASSLVRTGSSYNSPLHF. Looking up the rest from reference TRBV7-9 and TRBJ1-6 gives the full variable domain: DTGVSQNPRHKITKRGQNVTFRCDPISEHNRLYWYRQTLGQGPEFLTYFQNEAQLEKSRLLSDRFSAERPKGSFSTLEIQRTEQGDSAMYLCASSLVRTGSSYNSPLHFGNGTRLTVT.

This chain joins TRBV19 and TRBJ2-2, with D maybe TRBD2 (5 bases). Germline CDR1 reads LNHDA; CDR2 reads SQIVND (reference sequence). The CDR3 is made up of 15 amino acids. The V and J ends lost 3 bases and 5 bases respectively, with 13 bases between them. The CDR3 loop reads CASSIWASLTGELFF. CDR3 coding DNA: TGTGCCAGTAGTATCTGGGCTAGCTTAACCGGGGAGCTGTTTTTT.

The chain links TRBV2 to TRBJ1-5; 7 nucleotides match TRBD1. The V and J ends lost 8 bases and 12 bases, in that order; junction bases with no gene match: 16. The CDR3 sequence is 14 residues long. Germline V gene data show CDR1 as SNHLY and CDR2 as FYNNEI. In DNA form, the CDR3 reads TGTGCCAGCCAACAAGCAGGGGGATTTGGAGGCCAGCATTTT. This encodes CASQQAGGFGGQHF.

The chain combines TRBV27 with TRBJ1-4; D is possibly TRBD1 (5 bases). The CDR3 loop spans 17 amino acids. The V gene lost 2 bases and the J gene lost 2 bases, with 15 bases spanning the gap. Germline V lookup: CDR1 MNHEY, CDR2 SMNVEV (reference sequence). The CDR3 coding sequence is TGTGCCAGCAGTTTAGCGGGGGGAGGCCCGACTAATGAAAAACTGTTTTTT. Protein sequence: CASSLAGGGPTNEKLFF.

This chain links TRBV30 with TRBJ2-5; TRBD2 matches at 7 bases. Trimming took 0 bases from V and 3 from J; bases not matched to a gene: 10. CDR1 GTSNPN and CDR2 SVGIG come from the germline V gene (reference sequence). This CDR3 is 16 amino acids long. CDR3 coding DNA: TGTGCCTGGAGTGTAAGTCTTGGGCTAGCGGAAGAGACCCAGTACTTC. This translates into CAWSVSLGLAEETQYF.

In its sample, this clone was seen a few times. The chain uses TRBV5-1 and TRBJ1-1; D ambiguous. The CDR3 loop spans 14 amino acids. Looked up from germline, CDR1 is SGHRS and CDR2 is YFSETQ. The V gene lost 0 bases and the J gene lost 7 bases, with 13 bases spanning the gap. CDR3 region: CASSLAIAHVEAFF. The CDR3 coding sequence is TGCGCCAGCAGCTTGGCCATAGCGCATGTTGAAGCTTTCTTT.